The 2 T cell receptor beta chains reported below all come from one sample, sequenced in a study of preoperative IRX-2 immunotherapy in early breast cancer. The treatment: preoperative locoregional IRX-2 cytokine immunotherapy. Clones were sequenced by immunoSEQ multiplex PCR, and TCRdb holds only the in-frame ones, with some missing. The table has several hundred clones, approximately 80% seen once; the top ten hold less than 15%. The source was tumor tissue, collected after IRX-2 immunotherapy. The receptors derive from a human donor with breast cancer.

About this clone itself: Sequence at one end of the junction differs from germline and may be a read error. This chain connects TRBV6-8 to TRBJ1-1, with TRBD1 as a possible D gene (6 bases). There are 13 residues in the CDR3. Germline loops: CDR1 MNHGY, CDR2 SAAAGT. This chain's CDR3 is CASSNIWDTEAFF. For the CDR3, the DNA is TGTGCCAGCAGTAACATCTGGGACACGGAAGCTTTCTTT.

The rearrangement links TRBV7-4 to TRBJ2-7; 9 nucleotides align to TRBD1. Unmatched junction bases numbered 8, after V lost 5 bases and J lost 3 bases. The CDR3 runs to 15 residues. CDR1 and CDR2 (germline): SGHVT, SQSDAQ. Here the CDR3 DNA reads TGTGCCAGCAGCCTTGACCGGGACAGGGACTACGAGCAGTACGTC. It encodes CASSLDRDRDYEQYV.